The 30 T cell receptor beta chains below all came from one sample that was sequenced in a study of graft-versus-host responses after intestinal transplantation. The antigens of these receptors remain unknown. TCRdb's table, derived via immunoSEQ multiplex PCR, lists solely in-frame clones and lacks some. The sample has 85,000 to 90,000 clones, roughly 80% seen once; the top ten hold 17%. Specimen: unstimulated CD8+ T cells sorted from spleen or lymph node cells, collected before intestinal transplant. These receptors were collected from a human donor who received an intestinal transplant.

By its share, this clone is large (0.1 to 1%). Different DNA sequences within this sample yield the same CDR3. The chain carries TRBV11-2 and TRBJ1-5; possibly TRBD1 for D (5 bases). CDR1 SGHAT and CDR2 FQNNGV come from the germline V gene. The CDR3 runs 14 residues. The ends were cut back, 3 bases at V and 6 bases at J, with 12 bases in the middle. For the CDR3, the DNA is TGTGCCAGCAGCTTGGATGTCGGGGGTCAGCCCCAGCATTTT. It encodes CASSLDVGGQPQHF.

This clone was recorded a few times. The chain has TRBV4-1 and TRBJ1-5, with a weak D call TRBD1 (5 bases). V dropped 3 bases and J dropped 4 bases, with 16 bases sitting between them. Germline V gives CDR1 MGHRA, CDR2 YSYEKL. The CDR3 length is 16 residues. The CDR3 is CASSQPHTGGNQPQHF. In DNA form, the CDR3 reads TGCGCCAGCAGCCAGCCACACACGGGGGGGAATCAGCCCCAGCATTTT.

This rearrangement joins TRBV13 to TRBJ2-7; tentatively, D is TRBD1 (6 bases). The CDR3 extends over 18 amino acids. CDR1 PRHDT and CDR2 FYEKMQ come from the germline V gene (reference sequence). V was pared by 4 bases and J by 6 bases, with 28 bases between. The CDR3 coding sequence is TGTGCCAGCAGCTCACTCCCTTCTTTGGGGGCAGGGTTCACCGAGCAGTACTTC. It codes for CASSSLPSLGAGFTEQYF.

This chain links TRBV4-1 with TRBJ1-1; D is perhaps TRBD1 (5 bases). Germline CDR1 and CDR2: MGHRA and YSYEKL. V dropped 1 base and J dropped 4 bases, with 7 bases sitting between them. The CDR3 has 13 amino acids. This chain's CDR3 is CASSQGGSTEAFF. Here the CDR3 DNA reads TGCGCCAGCAGCCAAGGGGGGAGCACTGAAGCTTTCTTT.

The chain has TRBV2 and TRBJ1-1; D unclear. Deletions cut 7 bases from V and 4 bases from J, with 7 bases between. The length of the CDR3 is 11 residues. Germline V lookup: CDR1 SNHLY, CDR2 FYNNEI. CDR3 sequence: CASMGGTEAFF. DNA of the CDR3: TGTGCCAGCATGGGAGGCACTGAAGCTTTCTTT. Full variable domain (outside the CDR3, taken from reference TRBV2 and TRBJ1-1): EPEVTQTPSHQVTQMGQEVILRCVPISNHLYFYWYRQILGQKVEFLVSFYNNEISEKSEIFDDQFSVERPDGSNFTLKIRSTKLEDSAMYFCASMGGTEAFFGQGTRLTVV.

V is TRBV6-5 and J is TRBJ2-7; a weak D match, TRBD1 (6 bases). Trimming removed 2 bases from V and 3 bases from J, with 8 bases in between. The CDR3 runs to 13 residues. CDR1 is MNHEY and CDR2 is SVGAGI in the germline V gene. The CDR3 nucleotides read TGTGCCAGCAGTTACCGACAGGACTACGAGCAGTACTTC. It encodes CASSYRQDYEQYF.

The V and J genes are TRBV11-3 and TRBJ2-5; 9 bases map to TRBD1. The CDR3 sequence is 15 residues long. The germline V gene has CDR1 SGHNT and CDR2 YENEEA. The ends lost 5 bases at V and 5 bases at J; junction bases unmatched: 9. CDR3 loop: CASSPRGDRDETQYF. The CDR3 DNA is TGTGCCAGCAGCCCCAGGGGGGACAGGGACGAGACCCAGTACTTC.

The chain links TRBV7-2 to TRBJ2-1; no reliable D call. The V end lost 1 base, the J end lost 0 bases, and 7 bases lay between the germline ends. CDR3 size: 15 residues. The germline gives CDR1 SGHTA, CDR2 FQGNSA. The CDR3 loop is CASSLEADSYNEQFF. CDR3 coding DNA: TGTGCCAGCAGCTTAGAGGCAGACTCCTACAATGAGCAGTTCTTC.

V and J are TRBV14 and TRBJ2-5, with TRBD2 identical over 15 bases. The J call may be faulty, since TRBJ2-7 better matches the DNA end. CDR3 length: 20 amino acids. The germline gives CDR1 SGHDN, CDR2 FVKESK. CDR3 protein: CASSPHRTSGRAYTSYEQYF. In DNA, the CDR3 is TGTGCCAGCAGCCCCCACCGGACTAGCGGGAGGGCCTATACATCCTACGAGCAGTACTTC.

V usage is TRBV28 and J usage is TRBJ2-2; D not resolved. Germline V lookup: CDR1 MDHEN, CDR2 SYDVKM. Trimming cost V 6 bases and J 3 bases, with 11 bases left between them. The CDR3 is 14 amino acids. The DNA for the CDR3 is TGTGCCAGCAGCCTCGAGGTCTACACCGGGGAGCTGTTTTTT. Its translation: CASSLEVYTGELFF.

In this sample, this clone turned up once. The V and J genes are TRBV7-6 and TRBJ2-7, with 9 nucleotides matching TRBD2. Germline V gene sequence: CDR1 SGHVS, CDR2 FNYEAQ. This CDR3 is built from 19 residues. With 1 base clipped from V and 0 bases from J, the junction kept 13 bases outside the gene matches. CDR3 loop: CASSLGAGGPGLASYEQYF. CDR3 DNA sequence: TGTGCCAGCAGCTTAGGGGCGGGAGGGCCCGGACTAGCCTCCTACGAGCAGTACTTC.

This chain connects TRBV27 to TRBJ1-6; a weak D match, TRBD1 (5 bases). The CDR3 runs 14 residues. Looked up from germline, CDR1 is MNHEY and CDR2 is SMNVEV (reference sequence). The V end lost 5 bases, the J end lost 3 bases, and 8 bases lay between the germline ends. CDR3 DNA: TGTGCCAGCAGTCCGGGACTCTATAATTCACCCCTCCACTTT. It encodes CASSPGLYNSPLHF.

V is TRBV28 and J is TRBJ2-5; TRBD1 agrees at 7 bases. Trimming took 6 bases from V and 0 from J; bases not matched to a gene: 13. CDR3 length equals 17 residues. CDR1 is MDHEN, CDR2 SYDVKM, per germline. The CDR3 nucleotides are TGTGCCAGCAGACCAACCTCACAGGGGCCCAACCAAGAGACCCAGTACTTC. Its protein product is CASRPTSQGPNQETQYF.

V is TRBV27 and J is TRBJ2-1, with no clear D. V gave up 0 bases and J gave up 0 bases, with 9 bases separating them. CDR1 and CDR2 (germline): MNHEY, SMNVEV (reference sequence). This CDR3 has 16 amino acids. The CDR3 nucleotides are TGTGCCAGCAGTTTATCAGGCAGGAGCTCCTACAATGAGCAGTTCTTC. Its protein product is CASSLSGRSSYNEQFF.

V is TRBV15 and J is TRBJ1-1; 10 positions match TRBD1. Germline values: CDR1 LNHNV, CDR2 YYDKDF (reference sequence). The CDR3 is made up of 15 amino acids. J was trimmed by 2 bases and V by 3 bases; bases with no gene match: 3. CDR3 nucleotide sequence: TGTGCCACCAGCAGTAGACAGGGGGCAAACACTGAAGCTTTCTTT. Its translation is CATSSRQGANTEAFF. The full variable domain, rest sourced from reference TRBV15 and TRBJ1-1, is DAMVIQNPRYQVTQFGKPVTLSCSQTLNHNVMYWYQQKSSQAPKLLFHYYDKDFNNEADTPDNFQSRRPNTSFCFLDIRSPGLGDTAMYLCATSSRQGANTEAFFGQGTRLTVV.

This clone was observed a single time. This chain's CDR3 is CASSLVWTASTYEQYF. DNA of the CDR3: TGTGCCAGCAGCTTAGTATGGACAGCAAGTACCTACGAGCAGTACTTC. This chain uses TRBV7-6 with TRBJ2-7; weak D call: TRBD1 (6 bases). Germline assignment: CDR1 SGHVS and CDR2 FNYEAQ. V gave up 1 base and J gave up 2 bases, with 15 bases separating them. This CDR3 comprises 16 residues.

This clone was detected once. The genes are TRBV27 and TRBJ1-2; D remains unclear. Germline loops: CDR1 MNHEY, CDR2 SMNVEV (reference sequence). Deletions cut 7 bases from V and 6 bases from J, with 9 bases between. This CDR3 contains 11 residues. The DNA of the CDR3 is TGTGCCAGCAAAACCGGGGATGGCTACACCTTC. This sequence encodes CASKTGDGYTF.

The rearrangement uses TRBV28 and TRBJ1-2; D is possibly TRBD1 (5 bases). Deletions cut 5 bases from V and 0 bases from J, with 16 bases between. This CDR3 region has 16 residues. Germline V gives CDR1 MDHEN, CDR2 SYDVKM. The CDR3 DNA is TGTGCCAGCAGTCTCTCAGGGCAGGGAGCTAACTATGGCTACACCTTC. It translates to CASSLSGQGANYGYTF.

The V call is TRBV6-5, the J call TRBJ2-7; no reliable D call. The germline CDR1 and CDR2 sequences are MNHEY and SVGAGI. The V end lost 6 bases, the J end lost 3 bases, and 12 bases lay between the germline ends. The CDR3 has 13 residues. The CDR3 reads CASRTHIDYEQYF. In DNA form, the CDR3 reads TGTGCCAGCAGGACCCACATCGACTACGAGCAGTACTTC.

The genes are TRBV29-1 and TRBJ2-2; 14 bases map to TRBD2. Germline V gene sequence: CDR1 SQVTM, CDR2 ANQGSEA. The CDR3 covers 15 residues. The V and J ends lost 7 bases and 6 bases, in that order; junction bases with no gene match: 7. The CDR3 DNA reads as TGCAGCGCCGAGACTAGCGGGAGGGCCCCCGGGGAGCTGTTTTTT. Protein: CSAETSGRAPGELFF.

This clone was detected a few times. This sequence joins TRBV5-1 and TRBJ2-6; 8 bases align to TRBD1. V was pared by 0 bases and J by 2 bases, with 7 bases of the junction left unmatched. The CDR3 is 18 amino acids. CDR1 SGHRS and CDR2 YFSETQ come from the germline V gene. The CDR3 spells CASSLAGQGTPGANVLTF. As DNA, the CDR3 is TGCGCCAGCAGCTTGGCTGGACAGGGAACTCCTGGGGCCAACGTCCTGACTTTC.

The chain recombines TRBV7-9 with TRBJ1-2; 7 nucleotides line up with TRBD1. Germline loops: CDR1 SEHNR, CDR2 FQNEAQ (reference sequence). The CDR3 is 15 amino acids. Trimming cost V 3 bases and J 4 bases; bases outside gene matches: 8. In DNA, the CDR3 is TGTGCCAGCAGCTTTATAGACAGGGAAGCCTATGGCTACACCTTC. Protein sequence: CASSFIDREAYGYTF.

CDR3 sequence (DNA): TGTGCCAGCAGCGATCGGACGCGAAATCCCTACGAGCAGTACTTC. It codes for CASSDRTRNPYEQYF. This sequence joins TRBV7-4 and TRBJ2-7; D uncertain. V was pared by 5 bases and J by 2 bases, with 16 bases between. Germline values: CDR1 SGHVT, CDR2 SQSDAQ. The CDR3 spans 15 residues.

DNA of the CDR3: TGCGCCAGCAGCTTTGGACGAGGCGGTAACTATGGCTACACCTTC. Translation gives CASSFGRGGNYGYTF. The rearrangement uses TRBV5-1 and TRBJ1-2; D ambiguous. Trimming pared 2 bases from V and 1 base from J, leaving 12 bases between. In germline, CDR1 is SGHRS, CDR2 YFSETQ. The CDR3 is 15 residues long.

About this clone itself: One end of the junction fails to match germline, which may point to a read error. This chain links TRBV7-9 with TRBJ2-7; D possibly corresponds to TRBD2 (6 bases). This CDR3 comprises 11 residues. Germline CDR1 is SEHNR and CDR2 is FQNEAQ (reference sequence). The CDR3 coding sequence is TGTGCCAGCAGCTTAGGCGCTGGAGGGGTCTTC. Protein: CASSLGAGGVF.

V gene TRBV28 combines with J gene TRBJ2-5, with TRBD1 identical over 7 bases. The CDR3 loop spans 17 amino acids. CDR1 and CDR2 from the germline V gene are MDHEN and SYDVKM. V dropped 9 bases and J dropped 0; count of bases not matched to a gene: 16. DNA for the CDR3: TGTGCCAGTTCCTTGATTAGGGGGCGCGTATACCAAGAGACCCAGTACTTC. It yields the protein CASSLIRGRVYQETQYF.

J is TRBJ2-5 and V is TRBV6-5, with D perhaps matching TRBD1 (6 bases). This CDR3 has 14 residues. CDR1 and CDR2 from the germline V gene are MNHEY and SVGAGI. V lost 1 base and J 1 base, leaving 7 bases between the germline ends. DNA for the CDR3: TGTGCCAGCAGTTACTTGGACAGCCAAGAGACCCAGTACTTC. Protein product: CASSYLDSQETQYF.

The rearrangement links TRBV9 to TRBJ2-3, with TRBD2 matching 12 bases. Losses at the gene ends were 5 bases for V and 6 bases for J; bases not matched to a gene: 7. Germline CDR1 and CDR2: SGDLS and YYNGEE. This CDR3 has 15 amino acids. The CDR3 here is CASSPSGGAGDTQYF. CDR3 DNA sequence: TGTGCCAGCAGTCCTAGCGGGGGGGCTGGGGATACGCAGTATTTT.

The chain couples TRBV29-1 to TRBJ2-1, with TRBD2 matching 14 bases. V dropped 4 bases and J dropped 5; count of bases not matched to a gene: 13. Germline V CDR1 and CDR2: SQVTM, ANQGSEA. The CDR3 is 18 amino acids. In nucleotides, the CDR3 is TGCAGCGTTGCTGGACTAGCGGGAGGTTCCGGTTTCGACAATGAGCAGTTCTTC. As protein: CSVAGLAGGSGFDNEQFF.

The V and J genes are TRBV19 and TRBJ2-7, with 10 positions matching TRBD1. This CDR3 has 14 amino acids. CDR1 is LNHDA, CDR2 SQIVND, per germline (reference sequence). V was pared by 6 bases and J by 2 bases, with 4 bases of the junction left unmatched. The CDR3 nucleotides read TGTGCCAGTAGCACCGGGACAGGGGCCTACGAGCAGTACTTC. Amino acids: CASSTGTGAYEQYF.